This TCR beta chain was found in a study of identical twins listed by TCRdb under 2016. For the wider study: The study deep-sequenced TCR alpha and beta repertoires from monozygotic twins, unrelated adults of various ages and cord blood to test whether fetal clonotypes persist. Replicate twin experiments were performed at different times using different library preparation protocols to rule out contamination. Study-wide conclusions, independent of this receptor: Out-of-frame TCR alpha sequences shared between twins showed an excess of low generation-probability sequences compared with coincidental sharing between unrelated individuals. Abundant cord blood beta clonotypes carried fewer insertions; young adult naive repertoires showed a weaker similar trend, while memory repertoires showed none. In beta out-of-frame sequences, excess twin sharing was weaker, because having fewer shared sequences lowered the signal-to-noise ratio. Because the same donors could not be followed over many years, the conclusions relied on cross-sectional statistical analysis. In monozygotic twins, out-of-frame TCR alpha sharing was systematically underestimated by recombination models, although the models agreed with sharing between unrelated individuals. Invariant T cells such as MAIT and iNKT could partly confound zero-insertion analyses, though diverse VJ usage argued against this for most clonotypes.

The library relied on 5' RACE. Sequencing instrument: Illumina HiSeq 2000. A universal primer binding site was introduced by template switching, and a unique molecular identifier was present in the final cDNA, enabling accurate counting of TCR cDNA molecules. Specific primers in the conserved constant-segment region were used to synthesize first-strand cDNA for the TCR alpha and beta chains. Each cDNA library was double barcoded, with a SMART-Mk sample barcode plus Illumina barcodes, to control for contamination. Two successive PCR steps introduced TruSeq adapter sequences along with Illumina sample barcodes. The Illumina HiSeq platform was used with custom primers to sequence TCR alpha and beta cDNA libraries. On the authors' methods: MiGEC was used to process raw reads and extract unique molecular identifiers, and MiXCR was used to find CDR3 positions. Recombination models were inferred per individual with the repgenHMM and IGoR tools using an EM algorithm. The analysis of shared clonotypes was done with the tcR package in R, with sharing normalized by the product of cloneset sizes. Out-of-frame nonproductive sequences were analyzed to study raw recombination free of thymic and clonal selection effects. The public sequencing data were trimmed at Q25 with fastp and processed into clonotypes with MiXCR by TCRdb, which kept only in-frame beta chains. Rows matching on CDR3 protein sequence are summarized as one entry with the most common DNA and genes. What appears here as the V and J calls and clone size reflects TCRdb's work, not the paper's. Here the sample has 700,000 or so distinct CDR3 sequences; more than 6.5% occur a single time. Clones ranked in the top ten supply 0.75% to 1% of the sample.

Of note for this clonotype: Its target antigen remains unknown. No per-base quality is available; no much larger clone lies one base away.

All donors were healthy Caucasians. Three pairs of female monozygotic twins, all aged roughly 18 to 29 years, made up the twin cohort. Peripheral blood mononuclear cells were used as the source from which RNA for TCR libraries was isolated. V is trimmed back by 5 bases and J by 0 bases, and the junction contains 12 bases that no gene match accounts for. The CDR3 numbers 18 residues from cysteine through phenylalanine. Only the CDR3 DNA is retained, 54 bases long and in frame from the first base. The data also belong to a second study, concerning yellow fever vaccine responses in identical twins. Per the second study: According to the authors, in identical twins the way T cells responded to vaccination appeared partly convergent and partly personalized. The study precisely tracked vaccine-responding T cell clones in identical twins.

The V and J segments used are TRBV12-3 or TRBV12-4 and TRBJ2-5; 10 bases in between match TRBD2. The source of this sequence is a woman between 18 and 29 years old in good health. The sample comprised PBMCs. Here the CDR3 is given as CASSPTSGVDPNQETQYF. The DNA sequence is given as TGTGCCAGCAGTCCCACTAGCGGGGTCGATCCCAACCAAGAGACCCAGTACTTC.